Included here is one T cell receptor (beta chain) sequence, with context. Its target is unknown. V gave up 1 base and J gave up 5 bases; unmatched junction bases: 2. The germline CDR1 and CDR2 sequences are SQVTM and ANQGSEA. The length of the CDR3 is 14 residues. Nominally healthy donors were sampled, though unrecorded immune exposures were likely. PCR employed 60 Vbeta and 13 Jbeta primers. Profiling relied on immunoSEQ multiplex PCR, and the TCRdb table lists in-frame clones only, not all of them. The table has over 100,000 clones, nearly 65% seen once; the top ten hold approximately 4.3%. The sample comes from a study of cytomegalovirus exposure and HLA in healthy donors. Overall study results and limits: When the data were analyzed later, several of the most significant clusters appeared to be linked to common viral pathogens. In vitro assays verified that three CMV-associated chains recognized CMV antigens specifically. According to an earlier analysis, most TCR beta V segments yielded productive rearrangements about 87% or about 30% of the time.

The genes are TRBV29-1 and TRBJ1-4; TRBD1 matches 9 bases. The TCR originated in a human donor in good health. The material sequenced was PBMCs. This CDR3 is CSVEGTGENEKLFF. The DNA of the CDR3 is TGCAGCGTTGAAGGGACAGGGGAGAATGAAAAACTGTTTTTT. The full variable domain, in which reference TRBV29-1 and TRBJ1-4 provide the parts outside the CDR3, is SAVISQKPSRDICQRGTSLTIQCQVDSQVTMMFWYRQQPGQSLTLIATANQGSEATYESGFVIDKFPISRPNLTFSTLTVSNMSPEDSSIYLCSVEGTGENEKLFFGSGTQLSVL.